A selection of T cell receptor beta chains follows, all from one sample in a study of control samples from healthy donors and cancer patients. Sequenced by immunoSEQ multiplex PCR; TCRdb stores in-frame clones only, minus some. The sample contains some 95,000 clones, about four fifths of which appear only once. Sequencing was carried out using blood. The receptors were gathered from a woman in her twenties or thirties in good health. The CDR3 runs from the conserved cysteine through the conserved F or W. The order of the fields is D gene, V gene, J gene, clone size, CDR3 DNA, CDR3 protein. A D gene is named only where the DNA matches it firmly. Expanded clones get a size class; other rows say once, few or many, or leave the size out.

>NA|TRBV18|TRBJ2-3|NA
TGTGCCAGCTCACCATCGAGACCGAGCGAAACTAGCACAGATACGCAGTATTTT
CASSPSRPSETSTDTQYF
>NA|TRBV2|TRBJ2-2|NA
TGTGCCAGCACGAACGCAGGGTTCACCGGGGAGCTGTTTTTT
CASTNAGFTGELFF
>TRBD1|TRBV30|TRBJ1-1|NA
TGTGCCTGGATGGGACAGTCGAACACTGAAGCTTTCTTT
CAWMGQSNTEAFF
>NA|TRBV30|TRBJ2-2|NA
TGTGCCTGGATGAGGGGCGCCTGGGACACCGGGGAGCTGTTTTTT
CAWMRGAWDTGELFF
>NA|TRBV2|TRBJ1-2|NA
TGTGCCAGCAGTGAAAGTACGGCTACTAACTATGGCTACACCTTC
CASSESTATNYGYTF
>NA|TRBV19|TRBJ2-7|NA
TGTGCCAGTAGTATCGCCCTCGAGTACGAGCAGTACTTC
CASSIALEYEQYF
>NA|TRBV9|TRBJ1-2|NA
TGTGCCAGCAGCGTGGCAGACGATTATGGCTACACCTTC
CASSVADDYGYTF
>TRBD2|TRBV5-4|TRBJ2-7|NA
TGTGCCAGCAGCCAGGGACTAGCGGCCTACGAGCAGTACTTC
CASSQGLAAYEQYF
>TRBD2|TRBV5-1|TRBJ2-7|NA
TGCGCCAGCAGCGGAACTAGCGGGGCCCCCTCGGTGCAGTACTTC
CASSGTSGAPSVQYF
>NA|TRBV5-4|TRBJ1-2|NA
TGTGCCAGCAGCGCCTCCGGGACGGCCTATGGCTACACCTTC
CASSASGTAYGYTF
>NA|TRBV5-5|TRBJ1-4|NA
TGTGCCAGCAGCTTGGTGGAGGTGACTAATGAAAAACTGTTTTTT
CASSLVEVTNEKLFF
>NA|TRBV7-2|TRBJ2-4|NA
TGTGCCAGCAGCTTATATCTGGGTCCGCACATTCAGTACTTC
CASSLYLGPHIQYF
>TRBD1|TRBV5-1|TRBJ2-5|NA
TGCGCCAGCAGCCACGGGGACAGTTTAACTCTCCAAGAGACCCAGTACTTC
CASSHGDSLTLQETQYF
>NA|TRBV19|TRBJ1-1|NA
TGTGCCAGTAGTCTACAGAATCGAAACACTGAAGCTTTCTTT
CASSLQNRNTEAFF
>NA|TRBV19|TRBJ2-2|NA
TGTGCCAGTAGTATTAATGCGGGATGGGATTCTTTAGGGGAGCTGTTTTTT
CASSINAGWDSLGELFF
>NA|TRBV19|TRBJ1-5|NA
TGTGCCAGTAGTACAACCGCAGGGTATCCTGATCAGCCCCAGCATTTT
CASSTTAGYPDQPQHF
>NA|TRBV14|TRBJ2-1|NA
TGTGCCAGCAGCCAGGGCAGATCCTACAATGAGCAGTTCTTC
CASSQGRSYNEQFF
>NA|TRBV9|TRBJ2-3|once
TGTGCCAGCAGCCACGCAGGGTCTGGCACAGATACGCAGTATTTT
CASSHAGSGTDTQYF
>NA|TRBV5-1|TRBJ2-1|NA
TGCGCCAGCAGCAGCGGGACACATTACAATGAGCAGTTCTTC
CASSSGTHYNEQFF
>TRBD1|TRBV12-3/TRBV12-4|TRBJ1-2|NA
TGTGCCAGCAGGGGGACAGACTATGGCTACACCTTC
CASRGTDYGYTF
>NA|TRBV2|TRBJ1-6|NA
TGTGCCAGCATCGGGGGGCAATCCTATAATTCACCCCTCCACTTT
CASIGGQSYNSPLHF
>NA|TRBV4-1|TRBJ1-5|NA
TGCGCCAGCAGCCAAGATGGGCCGGGGGCTTTACAGCCCCAGCATTTT
CASSQDGPGALQPQHF
>NA|TRBV6-5|TRBJ1-6|NA
TGTGCCAGCATCCAGAGGGAAGGTTCACCCCTCCACTTT
CASIQREGSPLHF
>NA|TRBV25-1|TRBJ2-2|NA
TGTGCCAGCAGTGAGAGACTCTTGAACACCGGGGAGCTGTTTTTT
CASSERLLNTGELFF
>TRBD2|TRBV27|TRBJ2-1|NA
TGTGCCAGCAGGCCTAGCGGGGGGGCGACTGAGCAGTTCTTC
CASRPSGGATEQFF
>TRBD1|TRBV15|TRBJ2-2|NA
TGTGCCACCAGCAGGGGCAGGACAGGGCCGGCCGGGGAGCTGTTTTTT
CATSRGRTGPAGELFF
>TRBD2|TRBV7-3|TRBJ2-3|NA
TGTGCCAGCAGCTTAACCGGACCCGGGGGGGCCGGGGCAGATACGCAGTATTTT
CASSLTGPGGAGADTQYF
>TRBD2|TRBV5-6|TRBJ2-5|NA
TGTGCCAGCAGCTTAGGGGGACTAGCGGGGAGTCAAGAGACCCAGTACTTC
CASSLGGLAGSQETQYF
>TRBD1|TRBV10-3|TRBJ2-1|NA
TGTGCCAGTCAACCTACAGGGGGCCTTGAGCAGTTCTTC
CASQPTGGLEQFF
>TRBD1|TRBV19|TRBJ2-6|few
TGTGCCAGCTCGGGACAGCACTCTGGGGCCAACGTCCTGACTTTC
CASSGQHSGANVLTF
>NA|TRBV5-4|TRBJ2-1|once
TGTGCCAGCAGCTTTGAACCAGGGGGGACTTACAATGAGCAGTTCTTC
CASSFEPGGTYNEQFF
>NA|TRBV4-1|TRBJ2-1|once
TGCGCCAGCAGCCAAGAGATAGGGGGAGAGCAGTTCTTC
CASSQEIGGEQFF
>NA|TRBV11-1|TRBJ2-3|NA
TGTGCCAGCAGCAACGGCGGACAAACTAGCACAGATACGCAGTATTTT
CASSNGGQTSTDTQYF
>NA|TRBV2|TRBJ1-2|NA
TGTGCCAGCAGTGAAGCGGGCGGAGCACGTACCCCGGATAACTATGGCTACACCTTC
CASSEAGGARTPDNYGYTF
>TRBD2|TRBV5-1|TRBJ2-3|NA
TGCGCCAGCAGCTCTGGACTAGCGGGGGGCACAGATACGCAGTATTTT
CASSSGLAGGTDTQYF
>NA|TRBV3-1/TRBV3-2|TRBJ2-2|NA
TGTGCCAGCAGCCAAGTAAACGGGGAGCTGTTTTTT
CASSQVNGELFF
>TRBD1|TRBV19|TRBJ1-2|NA
TGTGCCAGTAGTTCATCCGGGACAGGGGGCATCTATGGCTACACCTTC
CASSSSGTGGIYGYTF
>NA|TRBV12-3/TRBV12-4|TRBJ1-2|NA
TGTGCCAGCAGGACTCAAGGCTATGGCTACACCTTC
CASRTQGYGYTF
>NA|TRBV29-1|TRBJ1-1|NA
TGCAGCGTAGCCGGGACAACGACATCGAGACGGGCTTTCTTT
CSVAGTTTSRRAFF
>NA|TRBV21-1|TRBJ1-1|once
TGTGCCAGCAGCCCACCGGGACAGGGGGCTAGGCGAGCTTTCTTT
CASSPPGQGARRAFF
>TRBD2|TRBV5-1|TRBJ2-5|NA
TGCGCCAGCAGCTTGGCCGGGACTAGCGGGACGGGGACCCAGTACTTC
CASSLAGTSGTGTQYF
>TRBD1|TRBV7-2|TRBJ2-7|NA
TGTGCCAGCAGCTTATTCGGCAGGGGGCGCCCCAACTACGAGCAGTACTTC
CASSLFGRGRPNYEQYF
>NA|TRBV7-3|TRBJ1-1|NA
TGTGCCAGCAGCGCCCGACCGGGACTAATGAACACTGAAGCTTTCTTT
CASSARPGLMNTEAFF
>TRBD1|TRBV6-2/TRBV6-3|TRBJ1-5|NA
TGTGCCAGCAGTTACTCGATTGGGACAGGGAGCAATCAGCCCCAGCATTTT
CASSYSIGTGSNQPQHF